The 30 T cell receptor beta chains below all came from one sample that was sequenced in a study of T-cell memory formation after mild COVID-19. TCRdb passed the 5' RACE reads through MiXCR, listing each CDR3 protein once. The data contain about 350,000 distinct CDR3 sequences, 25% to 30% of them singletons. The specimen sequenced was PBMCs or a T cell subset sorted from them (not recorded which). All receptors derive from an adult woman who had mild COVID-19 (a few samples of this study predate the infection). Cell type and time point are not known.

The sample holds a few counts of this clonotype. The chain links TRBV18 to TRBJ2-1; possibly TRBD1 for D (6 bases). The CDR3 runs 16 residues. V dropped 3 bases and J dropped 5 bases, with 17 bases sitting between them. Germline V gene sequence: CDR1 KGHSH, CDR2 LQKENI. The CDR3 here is CASSPRTARGNNEQFF. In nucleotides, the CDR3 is TGTGCCAGCTCACCCCGGACAGCCCGAGGGAACAATGAGCAGTTCTTC.

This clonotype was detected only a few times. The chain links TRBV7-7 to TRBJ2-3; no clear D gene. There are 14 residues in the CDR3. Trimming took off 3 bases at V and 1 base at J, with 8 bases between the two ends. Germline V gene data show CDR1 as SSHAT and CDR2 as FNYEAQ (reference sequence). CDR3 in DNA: TGTGCCAGCAGCTTGTCGGGTCGCACAGATACGCAGTATTTT. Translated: CASSLSGRTDTQYF. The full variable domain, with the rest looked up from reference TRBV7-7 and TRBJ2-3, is GAGVSQSPRYKVTKRGQDVTLRCDPISSHATLYWYQQALGQGPEFLTYFNYEAQPDKSGLPSDRFSAERPEGSISTLTIQRTEQRDSAMYRCASSLSGRTDTQYFGPGTRLTVL.

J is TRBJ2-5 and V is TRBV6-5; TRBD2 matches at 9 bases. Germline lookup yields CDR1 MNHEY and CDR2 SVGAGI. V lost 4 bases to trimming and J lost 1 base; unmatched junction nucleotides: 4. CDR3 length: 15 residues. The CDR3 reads CASSFIAGVQETQYF. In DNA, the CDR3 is TGTGCCAGCAGTTTCATAGCGGGGGTCCAAGAGACCCAGTACTTC.

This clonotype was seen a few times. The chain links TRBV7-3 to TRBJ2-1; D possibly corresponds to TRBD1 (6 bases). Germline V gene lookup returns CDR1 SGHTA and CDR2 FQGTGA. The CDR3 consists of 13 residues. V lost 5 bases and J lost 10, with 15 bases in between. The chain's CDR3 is CASSRLQGWEQFF. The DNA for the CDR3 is TGTGCCAGCAGCCGGTTACAGGGTTGGGAGCAGTTCTTC.

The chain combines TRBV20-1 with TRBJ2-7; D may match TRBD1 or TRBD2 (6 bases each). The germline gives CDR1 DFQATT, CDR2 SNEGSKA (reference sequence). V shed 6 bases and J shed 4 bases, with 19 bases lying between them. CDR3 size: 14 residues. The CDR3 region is CSAIGGFPSYEQYF. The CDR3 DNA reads TGCAGTGCCATCGGGGGCTTCCCTTCATACGAGCAGTACTTC.

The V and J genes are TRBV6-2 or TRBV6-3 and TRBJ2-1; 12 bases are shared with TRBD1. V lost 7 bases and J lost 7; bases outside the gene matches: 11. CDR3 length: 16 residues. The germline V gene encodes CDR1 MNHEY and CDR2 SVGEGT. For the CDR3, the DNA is TGTGCCAGCAATTTCCTGGGACAGGGGGCGAAGAATGAGCAGTTCTTC. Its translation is CASNFLGQGAKNEQFF.

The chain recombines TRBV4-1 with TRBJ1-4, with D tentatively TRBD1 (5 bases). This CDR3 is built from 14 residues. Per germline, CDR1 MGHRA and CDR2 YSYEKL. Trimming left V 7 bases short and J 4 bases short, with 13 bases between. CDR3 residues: CASTRWGLNEKLFF. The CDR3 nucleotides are TGCGCCAGCACTCGATGGGGCCTTAATGAAAAACTGTTTTTT.

CDR3 in amino acids: CASSRYAGTGANTGELFF. The CDR3 nucleotides read TGTGCCAGCAGTAGGTACGCCGGGACAGGGGCGAACACCGGGGAGCTGTTTTTT. The J gene is TRBJ2-2, the V gene TRBV12-3 or TRBV12-4; 10 bases fit TRBD1. V dropped 5 bases and J dropped 0; count of bases not matched to a gene: 9. CDR3 length: 18 residues.

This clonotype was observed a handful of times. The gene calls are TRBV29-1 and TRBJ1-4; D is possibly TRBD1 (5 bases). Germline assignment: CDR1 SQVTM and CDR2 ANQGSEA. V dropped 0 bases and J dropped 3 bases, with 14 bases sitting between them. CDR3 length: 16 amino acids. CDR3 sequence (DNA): TGCAGCGTTGAAGAAGTACAAGGGGCATCTAATGAAAAACTGTTTTTT. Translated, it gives CSVEEVQGASNEKLFF.

Here the CDR3 DNA reads TGTGCCACCAGCAGGGAAACAGGCTATGGCTACACCTTC. It encodes CATSRETGYGYTF. The rearrangement links TRBV15 to TRBJ1-2; TRBD1 is a possible D gene (5 bases). Germline CDR1 is LNHNV and CDR2 is YYDKDF (reference sequence). The CDR3 covers 13 residues. The V gene lost 3 bases and the J gene lost 4 bases, with 9 bases spanning the gap.

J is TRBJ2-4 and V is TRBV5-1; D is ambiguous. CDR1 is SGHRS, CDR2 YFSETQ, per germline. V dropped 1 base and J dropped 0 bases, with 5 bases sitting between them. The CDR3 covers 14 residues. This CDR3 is CASSLTEAKNIQYF. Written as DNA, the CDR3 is TGCGCCAGCAGCTTGACAGAAGCCAAAAACATTCAGTACTTC.

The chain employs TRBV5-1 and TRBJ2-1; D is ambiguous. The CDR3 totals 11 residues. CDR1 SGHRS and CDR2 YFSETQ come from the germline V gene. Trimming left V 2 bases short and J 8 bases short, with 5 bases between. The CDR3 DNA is TGCGCCAGCAGCTTCAAGGATGAGCAGTTCTTC. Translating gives CASSFKDEQFF. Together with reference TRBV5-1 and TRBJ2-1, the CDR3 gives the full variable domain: KAGVTQTPRYLIKTRGQQVTLSCSPISGHRSVSWYQQTPGQGLQFLFEYFSETQRNKGNFPGRFSGRQFSNSRSEMNVSTLELGDSALYLCASSFKDEQFFGPGTRLTVL.

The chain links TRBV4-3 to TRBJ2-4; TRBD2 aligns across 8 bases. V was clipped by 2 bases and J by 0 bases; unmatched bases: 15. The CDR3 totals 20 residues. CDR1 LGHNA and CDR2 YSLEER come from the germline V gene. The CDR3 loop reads CASSQSWGAGAKKAKNIQYF. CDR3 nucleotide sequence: TGCGCCAGCAGCCAATCATGGGGAGCGGGAGCCAAAAAAGCCAAAAACATTCAGTACTTC.

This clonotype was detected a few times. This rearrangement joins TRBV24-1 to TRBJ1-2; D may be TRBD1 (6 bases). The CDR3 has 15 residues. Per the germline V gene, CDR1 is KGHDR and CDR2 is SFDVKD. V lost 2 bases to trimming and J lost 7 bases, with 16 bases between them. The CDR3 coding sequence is TGTGCCACCAGTGATTCTCTGACAGGATCGGGTGGCTACACCTTC. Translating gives CATSDSLTGSGGYTF.

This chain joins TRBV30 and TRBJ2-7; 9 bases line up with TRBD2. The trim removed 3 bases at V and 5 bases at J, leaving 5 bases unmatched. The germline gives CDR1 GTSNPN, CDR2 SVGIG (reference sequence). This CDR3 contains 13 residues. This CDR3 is CAWRWREGNEQYF. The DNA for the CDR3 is TGTGCCTGGAGGTGGCGGGAGGGGAACGAGCAGTACTTC. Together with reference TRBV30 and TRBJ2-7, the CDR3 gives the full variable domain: SQTIHQWPATLVQPVGSPLSLECTVEGTSNPNLYWYRQAAGRGLQLLFYSVGIGQISSEVPQNLSASRPQDRQFILSSKKLLLSDSGFYLCAWRWREGNEQYFGPGTRLTVT.

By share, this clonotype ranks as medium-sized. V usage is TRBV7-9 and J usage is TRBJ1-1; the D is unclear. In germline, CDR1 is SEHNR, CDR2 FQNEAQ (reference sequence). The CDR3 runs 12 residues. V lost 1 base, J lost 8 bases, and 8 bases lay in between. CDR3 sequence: CASSLGFREAFF. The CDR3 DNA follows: TGTGCCAGCAGCTTAGGTTTCAGGGAAGCTTTCTTT.

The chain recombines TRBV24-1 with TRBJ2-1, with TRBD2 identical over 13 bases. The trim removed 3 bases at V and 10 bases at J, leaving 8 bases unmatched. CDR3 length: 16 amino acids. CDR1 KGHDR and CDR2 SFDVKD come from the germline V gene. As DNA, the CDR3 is TGTGCCACCAGTGATCTCGGACTAGCGGGAGTAGAGGAGCAGTTCTTC. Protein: CATSDLGLAGVEEQFF.

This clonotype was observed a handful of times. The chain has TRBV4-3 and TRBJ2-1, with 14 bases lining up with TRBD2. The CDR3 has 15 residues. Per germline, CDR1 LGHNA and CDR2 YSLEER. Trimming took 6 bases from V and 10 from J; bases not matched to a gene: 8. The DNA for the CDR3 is TGCGCCAGCAGTTACGGGACTAGCGGGAGAGGCGAGCAGTTCTTC. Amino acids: CASSYGTSGRGEQFF.

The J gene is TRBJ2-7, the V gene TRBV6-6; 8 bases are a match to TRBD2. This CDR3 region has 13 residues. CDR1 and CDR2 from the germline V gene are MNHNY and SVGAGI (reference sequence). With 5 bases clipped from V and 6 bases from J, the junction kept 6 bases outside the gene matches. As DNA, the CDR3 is TGTGCCAGCAGTACACTAGCGGTGGCCGAGCAGTACTTC. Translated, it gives CASSTLAVAEQYF.

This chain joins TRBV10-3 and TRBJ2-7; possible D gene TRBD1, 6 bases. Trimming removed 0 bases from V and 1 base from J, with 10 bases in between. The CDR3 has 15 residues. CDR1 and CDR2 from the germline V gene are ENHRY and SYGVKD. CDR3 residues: CAISESGGLSYEQYF. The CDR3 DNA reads TGTGCCATCAGTGAGTCAGGGGGTCTGTCCTACGAGCAGTACTTC.

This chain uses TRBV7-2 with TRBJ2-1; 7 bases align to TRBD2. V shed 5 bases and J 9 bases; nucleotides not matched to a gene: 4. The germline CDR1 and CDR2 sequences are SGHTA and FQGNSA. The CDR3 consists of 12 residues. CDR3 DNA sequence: TGTGCCAGCAGCGGTGTAGCGGGTGAGCAGTTCTTC. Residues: CASSGVAGEQFF.

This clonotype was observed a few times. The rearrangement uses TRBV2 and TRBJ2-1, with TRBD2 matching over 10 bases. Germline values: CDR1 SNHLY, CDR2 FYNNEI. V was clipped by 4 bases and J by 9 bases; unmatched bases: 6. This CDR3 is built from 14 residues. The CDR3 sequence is CASSGTSGAPEQFF. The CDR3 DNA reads TGTGCCAGCAGTGGTACTAGCGGGGCGCCTGAGCAGTTCTTC.

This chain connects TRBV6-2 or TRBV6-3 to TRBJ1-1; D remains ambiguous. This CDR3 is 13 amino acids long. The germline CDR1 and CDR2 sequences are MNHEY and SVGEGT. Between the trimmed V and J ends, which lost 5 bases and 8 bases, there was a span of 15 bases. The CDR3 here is CASSDPDVPEAFF. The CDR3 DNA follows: TGTGCCAGCAGTGACCCGGACGTACCGGAAGCTTTCTTT.

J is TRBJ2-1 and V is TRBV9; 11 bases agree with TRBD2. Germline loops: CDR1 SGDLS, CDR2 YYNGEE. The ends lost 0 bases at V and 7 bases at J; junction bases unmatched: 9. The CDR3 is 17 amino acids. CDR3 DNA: TGTGCCAGCAGCGTAGGGGGGGGACTAGCGGCCTGGAATGAGCAGTTCTTC. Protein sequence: CASSVGGGLAAWNEQFF.

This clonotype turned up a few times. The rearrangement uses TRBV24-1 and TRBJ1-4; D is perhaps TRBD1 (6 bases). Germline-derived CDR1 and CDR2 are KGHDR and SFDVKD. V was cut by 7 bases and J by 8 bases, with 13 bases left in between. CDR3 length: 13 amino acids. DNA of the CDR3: TGTGCCACCAGCACAGGGTCAGAGGAAAAACTGTTTTTT. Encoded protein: CATSTGSEEKLFF.

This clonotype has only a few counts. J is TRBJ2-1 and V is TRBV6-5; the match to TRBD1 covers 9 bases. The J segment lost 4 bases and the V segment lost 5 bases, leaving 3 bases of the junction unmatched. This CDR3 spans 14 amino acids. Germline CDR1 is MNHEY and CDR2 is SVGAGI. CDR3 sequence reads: CASSRQGGYNEQFF. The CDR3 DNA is TGTGCCAGCAGTCGACAGGGGGGTTACAATGAGCAGTTCTTC.

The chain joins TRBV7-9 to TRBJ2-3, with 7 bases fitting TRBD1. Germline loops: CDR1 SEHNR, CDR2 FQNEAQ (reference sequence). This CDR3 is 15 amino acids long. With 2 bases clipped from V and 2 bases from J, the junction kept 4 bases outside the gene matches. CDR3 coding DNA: TGTGCCAGCAGCTTACCTGGGACAGTCACAGATACGCAGTATTTT. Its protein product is CASSLPGTVTDTQYF.

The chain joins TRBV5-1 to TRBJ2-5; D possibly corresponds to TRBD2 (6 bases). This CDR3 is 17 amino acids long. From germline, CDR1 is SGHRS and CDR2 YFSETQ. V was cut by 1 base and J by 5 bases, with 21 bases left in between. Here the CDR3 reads CASSLRSSGGAGETQYF. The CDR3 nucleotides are TGCGCCAGCAGCTTGAGGTCTTCAGGCGGGGCAGGGGAGACCCAGTACTTC.

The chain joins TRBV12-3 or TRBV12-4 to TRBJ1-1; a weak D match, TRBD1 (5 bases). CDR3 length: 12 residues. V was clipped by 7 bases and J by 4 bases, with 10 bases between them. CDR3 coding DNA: TGTGCCAGCACCTCAGGGACCACTGAAGCTTTCTTT. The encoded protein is CASTSGTTEAFF.

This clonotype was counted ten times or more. CDR3 amino acids: CASSLIGTANTGELFF. As DNA, the CDR3 is TGTGCCAGCAGCTTGATTGGGACAGCGAACACCGGGGAGCTGTTTTTT. The chain carries TRBV5-5 and TRBJ2-2; 7 bases line up with TRBD1. From germline, CDR1 is SGHKS and CDR2 YYEKEE (reference sequence). With 1 base clipped from V and 0 bases from J, the junction kept 3 bases outside the gene matches. CDR3 length: 16 residues.